The clone carrying this T cell receptor beta chain came up once. The data are from a study of blood T cell repertoires in COVID-19. Study as a whole: Some COVID-19 samples were acute and others convalescent; all came from the United States, Italy and Spain.

Sequenced by immunoSEQ multiplex PCR; TCRdb stores in-frame clones only, minus some. The data hold hundreds of thousands of clones, with about 88% observed a single time. This receptor was taken from an older woman with acute or convalescent COVID-19. Sequenced: peripheral blood.

In nucleotides, the CDR3 is TGTGCCAGCAGCATATCCAGGGGTTCAGATACGCAGTATTTT. Translated, it gives CASSISRGSDTQYF. J is TRBJ2-3 and V is TRBV11-3; maybe TRBD1 (6 bases). V lost 5 bases, J lost 4 bases, and 13 bases lay in between. Germline assignment: CDR1 SGHNT and CDR2 YENEEA. The CDR3 consists of 14 residues.